The rows below give T cell receptor beta chains drawn from one sample of a study of long-term antiretroviral therapy in people with HIV. Using immunoSEQ multiplex PCR, the repertoire was profiled, and TCRdb retains in-frame clones only, with some absent. The sample holds 20,000 to 25,000 clones, 80% to 95% seen once. The material was unsorted PBMCs, obtained 4.4 years after starting antiretroviral therapy. The receptors were gathered from a woman aged 45-60 years with HIV. Each CDR3 is given with its conserved first and last residue. D genes are given only for firm matches. Where a row states a size, it is once, few, many or the class of an expanded clone; other rows omit it.

CDR3 protein,CDR3 DNA,J gene,V gene,clone size,D gene
CASRQGMNTEAFF,TGTGCCAGCAGGCAGGGGATGAACACTGAAGCTTTCTTT,TRBJ1-1,TRBV6-5,.,.
CAWSPLDRGNQPQHF,TGTGCCTGGAGTCCCCTGGACAGGGGCAATCAGCCCCAGCATTTT,TRBJ1-5,TRBV30,.,TRBD1
CASSIVGTGDLGSNQPQHF,TGTGCCAGTAGTATAGTAGGGACAGGGGACCTGGGCAGCAATCAGCCCCAGCATTTT,TRBJ1-5,TRBV19,.,TRBD1
CASSARTGGTDTQYF,TGTGCCAGCAGTGCAAGGACAGGGGGCACAGATACGCAGTATTTT,TRBJ2-3,TRBV2,once,TRBD1
CASGRGGPETQYF,TGTGCCAGCGGTCGGGGGGGCCCAGAGACCCAGTACTTC,TRBJ2-5,TRBV7-3,.,TRBD2
CAWSPTRYQPQHF,TGTGCCTGGAGTCCGACAAGGTATCAGCCCCAGCATTTT,TRBJ1-5,TRBV30,.,.
CASRGAGGNGYTF,TGTGCCAGCAGAGGGGCGGGCGGGAATGGCTACACCTTC,TRBJ1-2,TRBV2,.,.
CASSLIAGTGGGYTF,TGCGCCAGCAGCTTGATCGCCGGGACAGGGGGGGGCTACACCTTC,TRBJ1-2,TRBV5-1,.,TRBD1
CASSLAGRGTTGELFF,TGTGCCAGCAGCTTAGCGGGCCGAGGTACCACCGGGGAGCTGTTTTTT,TRBJ2-2,TRBV7-9,.,.
CASSIGQGYPNYGYTF,TGTGCCAGTAGTATCGGACAGGGTTACCCCAACTATGGCTACACCTTC,TRBJ1-2,TRBV19,few,TRBD1
CASRGVGTDTQYF,TGCGCCTCCCGGGGGGTCGGGACAGATACGCAGTATTTT,TRBJ2-3,TRBV4-1,.,TRBD2
CASSLALETQYF,TGCGCCAGCAGCTTGGCCTTGGAGACCCAGTACTTC,TRBJ2-5,TRBV5-1,.,.
CASSDPDSEQWETQYF,TGTGCCAGCAGCGACCCGGACAGCGAGCAGTGGGAGACCCAGTACTTC,TRBJ2-5,TRBV5-4,.,.
CASRSTDTQYF,TGTGCCAGCAGGAGCACAGATACGCAGTATTTT,TRBJ2-3,TRBV6-4,.,.
CASSDSGTSYNEQFF,TGTGCCAGCAGCGATAGCGGGACTTCTTACAATGAGCAGTTCTTC,TRBJ2-1,TRBV9,once,TRBD2
CAWSVGGGNGYTF,TGTGCCTGGAGTGTAGGGGGCGGGAATGGCTACACCTTC,TRBJ1-2,TRBV30,.,TRBD1
CASSQEFSRNTEAFF,TGTGCCAGCAGCCAAGAATTTTCCAGGAACACTGAAGCTTTCTTT,TRBJ1-1,TRBV4-2,.,.
CASSFFGQGGEQYF,TGTGCCAGCAGCTTCTTCGGACAGGGTGGCGAGCAGTACTTC,TRBJ2-7,TRBV7-2,few,TRBD1
CASSAGTSGYNEQFF,TGTGCCAGCAGCGCAGGGACTAGCGGATACAATGAGCAGTTCTTC,TRBJ2-1,TRBV9,.,TRBD2
CASSSSGTDKYF,TGTGCCAGCAGCTCATCCGGGACAGATAAGTACTTC,TRBJ2-7,TRBV7-9,.,TRBD1
CAWRGDSLNYGYTF,TGTGCCTGGAGGGGGGACAGCCTAAACTATGGCTACACCTTC,TRBJ1-2,TRBV30,.,TRBD1
CASSTWVTLNTEASF,TGTGCCAGCTCAACTTGGGTCACGTTGAACACTGAAGCTTCCTTT,TRBJ1-1,TRBV6-6,.,.
CASSLGPGGVNQPQHF,TGTGCCAGCAGCTTAGGGCCAGGGGGAGTAAATCAGCCCCAGCATTTT,TRBJ1-5,TRBV7-9,.,TRBD1
CASSVGTSGPERDTQYF,TGTGCCAGCAGCGTAGGGACTAGCGGCCCCGAGAGGGATACGCAGTATTTT,TRBJ2-3,TRBV9,.,TRBD2
CATSRDPEANVLTF,TGTGCCACCAGCAGAGATCCCGAGGCCAACGTCCTGACTTTC,TRBJ2-6,TRBV15,once,.
CASIYQRGIGEKLFF,TGTGCCTCGATATACCAGCGGGGAATTGGTGAAAAACTGTTTTTT,TRBJ1-4,TRBV30,.,.
CSVYPGQGREQYF,TGCAGCGTTTACCCGGGACAGGGTAGGGAGCAGTACTTC,TRBJ2-7,TRBV29-1,.,TRBD1
CASSMGLAQETQYF,TGTGCCAGCAGCATGGGACTAGCGCAAGAGACCCAGTACTTC,TRBJ2-5,TRBV7-2,.,TRBD2
CASAPGDEQYF,TGTGCCAGCGCTCCAGGGGACGAGCAGTACTTC,TRBJ2-7,TRBV25-1,large,.
CASKDGVEAFF,TGCGCCAGCAAAGACGGCGTTGAAGCTTTCTTT,TRBJ1-1,TRBV5-1,.,.
CASSLGGTLGGEKLFF,TGTGCCAGCAGCTTGGGAGGGACTCTAGGAGGTGAAAAACTGTTTTTT,TRBJ1-4,TRBV5-8,once,.
CASSERRQGFSIGELFF,TGTGCCAGCAGTGAACGGAGACAGGGATTTTCTATCGGGGAGCTGTTTTTT,TRBJ2-2,TRBV2,.,TRBD1
CASSYGGGPRPYEQYF,TGTGCCAGCAGCTACGGGGGGGGCCCCCGCCCCTACGAGCAGTACTTC,TRBJ2-7,TRBV9,once,TRBD2
CASRNSNGELFF,TGTGCCAGCAGGAACAGCAACGGGGAGCTGTTTTTT,TRBJ2-2,TRBV6-4,.,.
CASSSGAGGASYEQYF,TGTGCCAGCAGCTCGGGCGCAGGGGGCGCAAGCTACGAGCAGTACTTC,TRBJ2-7,TRBV5-4,.,TRBD1
CASSPTDSLYGYTF,TGTGCCAGCAGTCCCACGGACAGCCTCTATGGCTACACCTTC,TRBJ1-2,TRBV6-5,.,.
CASSESGVNTEAFF,TGTGCCAGCAGCGAGTCGGGGGTGAACACTGAAGCTTTCTTT,TRBJ1-1,TRBV11-3,once,.
CASSTGAIQETQYF,TGTGCCAGCAGCACAGGGGCGATACAAGAGACCCAGTACTTC,TRBJ2-5,TRBV6-5,.,TRBD1
CASSLRQGASAEAFF,TGCGCCAGCAGCCTCAGACAGGGGGCGAGCGCTGAAGCTTTCTTT,TRBJ1-1,TRBV5-1,.,TRBD1
CASSLGIGRQETQYF,TGTGCCAGCAGTTTGGGTATTGGGCGCCAAGAGACCCAGTACTTC,TRBJ2-5,TRBV27,.,.
CASSQDGELAGGQGPDTQYF,TGCGCCAGCAGCCAAGATGGTGAGCTAGCGGGGGGGCAGGGCCCAGATACGCAGTATTTT,TRBJ2-3,TRBV4-3,.,TRBD2
CAISLTGEIYEQYF,TGTGCCATCAGCCTGACAGGGGAGATCTACGAGCAGTACTTC,TRBJ2-7,TRBV10-3,.,TRBD1
CASSEARLLAGGRDIQYF,TGTGCCAGCAGTGAAGCGCGTCTACTAGCGGGGGGACGGGACATTCAGTACTTC,TRBJ2-4,TRBV2,once,TRBD2